The clone carrying this TCR beta chain was seen more than once but under ten times. Its antigen is not identified. This specimen belongs to a study of CD8 T cells in ankylosing spondylitis. General study findings and limits: Among TCR beta sequences, a motif of under ten highly homologous variants appeared characteristic of ankylosing spondylitis blood. CD8+ by phenotype, disease-linked clones were relatively rare in peripheral blood. It was reported that disease-linked clones were significantly enriched in matched ankylosing spondylitis synovial fluid.

As the method for making TCR beta libraries, quantitative 5'-RACE with molecular barcodes was used. Each CDR3 protein is one row after TCRdb ran MiXCR on the 5' RACE reads. The table shows under 950,000 distinct CDR3 sequences, with 15% to 20% occurring only once. Germline trimming cut 5 bases from V and 4 bases from J; bases unmatched to any gene: 11. The CDR3 contains 16 residues. Per germline, CDR1 MNHEY and CDR2 SMNVEV (reference sequence). The genes are TRBV27 and TRBJ2-3; 8 nucleotides match TRBD2. This clonotype was obtained from a male donor with ankylosing spondylitis. The sequenced sample consisted of blood, either unsorted or a sorted T cell fraction (not recorded which). The CDR3 loop reads CASSLYLAGMADTQYF. DNA for the CDR3: TGTGCCAGCAGTCTCTACTTAGCGGGAATGGCAGATACGCAGTATTTT.